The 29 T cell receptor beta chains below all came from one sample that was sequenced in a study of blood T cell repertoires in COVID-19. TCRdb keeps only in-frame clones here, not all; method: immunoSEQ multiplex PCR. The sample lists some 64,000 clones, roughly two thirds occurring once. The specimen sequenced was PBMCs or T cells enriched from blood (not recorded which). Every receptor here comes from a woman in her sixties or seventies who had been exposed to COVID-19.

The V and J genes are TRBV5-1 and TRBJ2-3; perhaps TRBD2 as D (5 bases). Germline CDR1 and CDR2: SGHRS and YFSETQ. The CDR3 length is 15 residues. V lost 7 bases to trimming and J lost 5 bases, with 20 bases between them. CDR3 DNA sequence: TGCGCCAGCCGGGTGGGGAGCAATATTGGAGATACGCAGTATTTT. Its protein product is CASRVGSNIGDTQYF.

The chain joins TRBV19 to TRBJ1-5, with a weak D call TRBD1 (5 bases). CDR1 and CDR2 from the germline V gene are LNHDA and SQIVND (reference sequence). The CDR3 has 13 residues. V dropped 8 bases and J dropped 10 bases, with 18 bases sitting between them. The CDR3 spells CASDPGGADPQHF. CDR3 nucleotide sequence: TGTGCCAGTGATCCGGGGGGAGCGGATCCCCAGCATTTT.

As DNA, the CDR3 is TGCAGTGCTGCCACAGGAAACATTCAGTACTTC. The encoded protein is CSAATGNIQYF. The chain couples TRBV20-1 to TRBJ2-4, with D possibly matching TRBD1 (5 bases). The CDR3 totals 11 residues. Germline CDR1 is DFQATT and CDR2 is SNEGSKA (reference sequence). Trimming stripped 5 bases from V and 6 bases from J, with 8 bases between.

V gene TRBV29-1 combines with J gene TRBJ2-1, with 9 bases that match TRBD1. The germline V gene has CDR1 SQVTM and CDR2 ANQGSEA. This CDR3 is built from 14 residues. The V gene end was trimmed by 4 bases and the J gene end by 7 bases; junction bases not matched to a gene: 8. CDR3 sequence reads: CSVAGQGSWNEQFF. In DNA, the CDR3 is TGCAGCGTTGCGGGACAGGGTTCGTGGAATGAGCAGTTCTTC.

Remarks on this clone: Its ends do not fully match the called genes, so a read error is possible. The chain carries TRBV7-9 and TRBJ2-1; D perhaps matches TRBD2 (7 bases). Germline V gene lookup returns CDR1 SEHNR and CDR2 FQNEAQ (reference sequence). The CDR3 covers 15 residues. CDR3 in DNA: TGTGCCAGCAGATTAGGGGGAGGGCCCCACAATGAGCAGTTCTTC. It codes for CASRLGGGPHNEQFF.

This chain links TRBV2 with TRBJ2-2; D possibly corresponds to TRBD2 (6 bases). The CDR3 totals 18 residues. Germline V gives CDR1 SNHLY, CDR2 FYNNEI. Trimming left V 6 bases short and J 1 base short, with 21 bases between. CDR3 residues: CASSLERVLGGNTGELFF. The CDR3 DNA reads TGTGCCAGCAGCCTAGAGAGGGTGCTGGGAGGGAACACCGGGGAGCTGTTTTTT.

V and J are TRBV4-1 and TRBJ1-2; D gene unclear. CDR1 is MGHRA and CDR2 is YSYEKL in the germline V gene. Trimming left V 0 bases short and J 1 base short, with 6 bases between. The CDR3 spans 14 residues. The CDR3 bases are TGCGCCAGCAGCCAAGACAGAAGTAACTATGGCTACACCTTC. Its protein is CASSQDRSNYGYTF.

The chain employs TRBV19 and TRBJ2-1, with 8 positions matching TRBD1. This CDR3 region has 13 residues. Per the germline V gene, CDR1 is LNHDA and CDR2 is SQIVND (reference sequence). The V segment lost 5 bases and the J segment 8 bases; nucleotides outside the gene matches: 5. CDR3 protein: CASSQQGAYEQFF. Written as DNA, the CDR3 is TGTGCCAGTAGTCAGCAGGGGGCATATGAGCAGTTCTTC.

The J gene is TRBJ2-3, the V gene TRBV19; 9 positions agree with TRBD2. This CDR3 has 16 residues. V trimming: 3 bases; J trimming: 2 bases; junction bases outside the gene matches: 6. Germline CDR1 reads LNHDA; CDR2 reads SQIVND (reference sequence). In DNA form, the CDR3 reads TGTGCCAGTAGTATGGGAACTAGCGGGTTCACAGATACGCAGTATTTT. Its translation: CASSMGTSGFTDTQYF. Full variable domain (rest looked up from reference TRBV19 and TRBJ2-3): DGGITQSPKYLFRKEGQNVTLSCEQNLNHDAMYWYRQDPGQGLRLIYYSQIVNDFQKGDIAEGYSVSREKKESFPLTVTSAQKNPTAFYLCASSMGTSGFTDTQYFGPGTRLTVL.

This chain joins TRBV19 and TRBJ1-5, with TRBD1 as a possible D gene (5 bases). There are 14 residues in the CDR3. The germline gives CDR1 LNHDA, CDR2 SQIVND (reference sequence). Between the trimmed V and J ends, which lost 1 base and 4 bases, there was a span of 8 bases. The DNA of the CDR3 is TGTGCCAGTAGTATAGCGGGGGGGAATCAGCCCCAGCATTTT. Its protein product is CASSIAGGNQPQHF.

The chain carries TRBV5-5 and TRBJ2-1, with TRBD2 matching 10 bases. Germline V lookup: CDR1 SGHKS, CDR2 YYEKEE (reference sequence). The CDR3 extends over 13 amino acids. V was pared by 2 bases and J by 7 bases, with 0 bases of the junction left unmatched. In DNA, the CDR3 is TGTGCCAGCAGCTTAGCGGGGGGGAATGAGCAGTTCTTC. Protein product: CASSLAGGNEQFF.

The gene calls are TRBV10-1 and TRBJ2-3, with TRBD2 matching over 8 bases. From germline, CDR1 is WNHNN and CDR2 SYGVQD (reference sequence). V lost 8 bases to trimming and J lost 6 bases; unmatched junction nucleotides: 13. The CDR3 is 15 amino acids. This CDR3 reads CASSRGSGIADTQYF. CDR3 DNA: TGCGCCAGCTCCCGGGGTAGCGGGATCGCGGATACGCAGTATTTT.

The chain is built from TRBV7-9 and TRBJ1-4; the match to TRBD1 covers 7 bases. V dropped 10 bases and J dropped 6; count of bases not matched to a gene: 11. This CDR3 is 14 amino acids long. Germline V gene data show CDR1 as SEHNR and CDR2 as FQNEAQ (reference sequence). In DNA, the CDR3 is TGTGCCACCGCGAACGATCAGGGGGATGAAAAACTGTTTTTT. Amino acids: CATANDQGDEKLFF.

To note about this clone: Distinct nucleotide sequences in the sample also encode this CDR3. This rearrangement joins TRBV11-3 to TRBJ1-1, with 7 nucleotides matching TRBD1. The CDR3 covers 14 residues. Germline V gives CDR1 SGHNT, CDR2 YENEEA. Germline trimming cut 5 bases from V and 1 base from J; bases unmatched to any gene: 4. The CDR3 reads CASSIQGKNTEAFF. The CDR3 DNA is TGTGCCAGCAGCATACAGGGGAAGAACACTGAAGCTTTCTTT.

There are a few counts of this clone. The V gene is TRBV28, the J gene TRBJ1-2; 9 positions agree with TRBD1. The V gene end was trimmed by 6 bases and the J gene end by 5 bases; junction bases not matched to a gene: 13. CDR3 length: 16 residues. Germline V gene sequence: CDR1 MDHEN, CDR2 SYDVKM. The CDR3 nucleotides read TGTGCCAGCAGAGGTATAACAGGGGGCGCCGGGTATGGCTACACCTTC. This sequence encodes CASRGITGGAGYGYTF.

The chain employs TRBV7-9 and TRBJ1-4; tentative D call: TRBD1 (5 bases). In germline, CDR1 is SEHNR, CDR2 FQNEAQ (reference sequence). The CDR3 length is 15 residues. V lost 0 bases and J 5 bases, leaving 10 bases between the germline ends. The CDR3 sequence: CASSLATAINEKLFF. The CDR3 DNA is TGTGCCAGCAGCTTAGCGACAGCAATAAATGAAAAACTGTTTTTT.

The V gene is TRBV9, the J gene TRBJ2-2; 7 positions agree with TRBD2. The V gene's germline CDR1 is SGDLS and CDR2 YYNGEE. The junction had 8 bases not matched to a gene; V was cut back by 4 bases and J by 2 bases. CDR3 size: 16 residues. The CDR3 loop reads CASSTRTSGNTGELFF. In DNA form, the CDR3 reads TGTGCCAGCAGCACCCGGACTAGTGGAAACACCGGGGAGCTGTTTTTT.

The DNA of the CDR3 is TGTGCCAGTTGGTTAGGAGCTAACTATGGCTACACCTTC. It translates to CASWLGANYGYTF. The chain links TRBV19 to TRBJ1-2; D remains unclear. V shed 8 bases and J shed 0 bases, with 10 bases lying between them. Germline CDR1 reads LNHDA; CDR2 reads SQIVND (reference sequence). The CDR3 has 13 amino acids.

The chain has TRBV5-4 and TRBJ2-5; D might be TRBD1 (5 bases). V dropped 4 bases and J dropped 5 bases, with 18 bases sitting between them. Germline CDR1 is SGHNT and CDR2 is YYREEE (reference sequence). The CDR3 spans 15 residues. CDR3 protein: CASSPQKQVEETQYF. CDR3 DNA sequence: TGTGCCAGCAGCCCCCAGAAACAGGTTGAGGAGACCCAGTACTTC.

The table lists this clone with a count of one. The CDR3 DNA sequence: TGTGCCAGTAGTATAGCGAGCACGCAGTATTTT. It specifies CASSIASTQYF. J is TRBJ2-3 and V is TRBV19, with D uncertain. The CDR3 loop spans 11 amino acids. Germline CDR1 is LNHDA and CDR2 is SQIVND (reference sequence). V was shortened by 1 base and J by 9 bases, with 5 bases between the two germline ends.

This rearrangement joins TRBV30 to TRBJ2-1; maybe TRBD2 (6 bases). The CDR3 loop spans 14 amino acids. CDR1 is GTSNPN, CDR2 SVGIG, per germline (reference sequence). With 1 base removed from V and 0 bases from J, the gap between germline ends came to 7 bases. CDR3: CAWSGGNSYNEQFF. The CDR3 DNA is TGTGCCTGGAGTGGCGGGAACTCCTACAATGAGCAGTTCTTC.

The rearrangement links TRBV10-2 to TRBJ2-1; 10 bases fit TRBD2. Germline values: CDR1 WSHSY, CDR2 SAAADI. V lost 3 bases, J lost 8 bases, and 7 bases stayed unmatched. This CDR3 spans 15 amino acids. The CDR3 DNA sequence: TGCGCCAGCAGTGATCGAGCGGGGGGGCTCTATGAGCAGTTCTTC. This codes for CASSDRAGGLYEQFF.

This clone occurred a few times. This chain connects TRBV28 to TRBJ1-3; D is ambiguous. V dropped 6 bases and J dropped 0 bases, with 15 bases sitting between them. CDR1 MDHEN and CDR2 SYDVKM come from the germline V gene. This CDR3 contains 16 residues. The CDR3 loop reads CASSYGTTGSGNTIYF. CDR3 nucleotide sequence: TGTGCCAGCAGCTACGGTACTACGGGCTCTGGAAACACCATATATTTT.

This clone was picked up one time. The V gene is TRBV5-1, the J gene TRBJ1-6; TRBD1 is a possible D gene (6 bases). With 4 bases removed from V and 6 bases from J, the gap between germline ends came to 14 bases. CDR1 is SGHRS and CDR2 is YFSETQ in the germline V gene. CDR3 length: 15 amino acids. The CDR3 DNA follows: TGCGCCAGCAGCCTGGGGGCAGGGATTAATTCACCCCTCCACTTT. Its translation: CASSLGAGINSPLHF.

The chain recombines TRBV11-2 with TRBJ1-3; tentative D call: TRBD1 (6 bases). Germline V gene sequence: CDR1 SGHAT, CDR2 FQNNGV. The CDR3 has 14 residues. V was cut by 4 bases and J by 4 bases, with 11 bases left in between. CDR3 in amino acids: CASSSRQEGNTIYF. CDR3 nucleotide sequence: TGTGCCAGCAGCTCTCGACAGGAAGGAAACACCATATATTTT.

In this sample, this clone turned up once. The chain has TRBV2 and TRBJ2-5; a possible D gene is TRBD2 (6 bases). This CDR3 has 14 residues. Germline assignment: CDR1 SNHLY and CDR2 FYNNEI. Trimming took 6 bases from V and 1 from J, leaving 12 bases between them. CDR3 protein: CASRSLATQETQYF. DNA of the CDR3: TGTGCCAGCAGGAGCCTAGCGACCCAAGAGACCCAGTACTTC.

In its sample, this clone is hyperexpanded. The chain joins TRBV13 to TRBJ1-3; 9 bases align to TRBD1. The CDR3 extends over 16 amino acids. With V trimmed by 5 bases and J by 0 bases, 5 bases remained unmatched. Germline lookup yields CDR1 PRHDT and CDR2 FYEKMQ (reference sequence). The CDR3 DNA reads TGTGCCAGCAGCAGGGGACAGGGCCGCTCTGGAAACACCATATATTTT. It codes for CASSRGQGRSGNTIYF.

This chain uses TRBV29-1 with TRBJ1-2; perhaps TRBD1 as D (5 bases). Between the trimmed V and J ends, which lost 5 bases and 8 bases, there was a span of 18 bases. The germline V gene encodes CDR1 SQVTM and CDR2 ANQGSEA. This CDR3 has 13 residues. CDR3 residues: CSVPSREGLGYTF. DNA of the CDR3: TGCAGCGTTCCGTCGCGGGAGGGGTTGGGCTACACCTTC.

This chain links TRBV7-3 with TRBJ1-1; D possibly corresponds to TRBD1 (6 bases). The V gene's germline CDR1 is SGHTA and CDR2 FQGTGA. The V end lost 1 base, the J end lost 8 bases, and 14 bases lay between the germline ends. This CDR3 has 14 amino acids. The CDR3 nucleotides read TGTGCCAGCAGCTTAAAAGGGACACCAGGGGAAGCTTTCTTT. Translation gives CASSLKGTPGEAFF.